This is a list of T cell receptor beta chains from one sample in a study of PD-1 blockade in mismatch repair-deficient tumors. Assay used: immunoSEQ multiplex PCR; TCRdb lists only in-frame clones, some missing. The table lists under 150,000 clones, roughly 90% of them singletons, with 12% in the top ten. Specimen: peripheral blood, collected approximately 72 weeks after starting pembrolizumab. The source of these receptors is an adult with mismatch repair-deficient cancer. Both conserved end residues are part of each CDR3. A D gene is named only where the DNA matches it firmly. Not all rows give a size; the values are once, few, many and, for expanded clones, a class.

>15|TRBJ2-7|TRBV5-1|once|-
CASSLVSGRGYEQYF
TGCGCCAGCAGCTTGGTATCAGGGAGAGGCTACGAGCAGTACTTC
>13|TRBJ2-7|TRBV7-6|-|TRBD1
CASSLGDRREQYF
TGTGCCAGCAGCTTAGGGGACAGGCGCGAGCAGTACTTC
>18|TRBJ2-5|TRBV7-8|-|TRBD2
CASSLGGSAGFGQETQYF
TGTGCCAGCAGCTTAGGCGGGAGCGCCGGGTTCGGCCAAGAGACCCAGTACTTC
>17|TRBJ2-7|TRBV30|-|TRBD2
CAWAGASGSPSSYEQYF
TGTGCCTGGGCAGGGGCTAGCGGGAGCCCCAGCTCCTACGAGCAGTACTTC
>15|TRBJ2-3|TRBV7-6|once|-
CASSLLARSTDTQYF
TGTGCCAGCAGCTTATTGGCCAGGAGCACAGATACGCAGTATTTT
>12|TRBJ2-1|TRBV13|-|-
CASSLSINEQFF
TGTGCCAGCAGCTTAAGTATCAATGAGCAGTTCTTC
>15|TRBJ2-3|TRBV7-6|-|TRBD2
CASSLTLAGVGTQYF
TGTGCCAGCAGCTTAACGCTAGCGGGAGTGGGTACGCAGTATTTT
>16|TRBJ2-1|TRBV7-2|-|-
CASSSPLLPGYNEQFF
TGTGCCAGCAGCTCGCCCCTTCTTCCAGGGTACAATGAGCAGTTCTTC
>15|TRBJ2-7|TRBV9|-|TRBD2
CASSATSGSSYEQYF
TGTGCCAGCAGCGCCACTAGCGGGAGCTCCTACGAGCAGTACTTC
>13|TRBJ1-1|TRBV9|-|-
CASSQATHTEAFF
TGTGCCAGCAGCCAAGCGACGCACACTGAAGCTTTCTTT
>14|TRBJ2-7|TRBV7-3|-|TRBD2
CASSPTSGGYEQYF
TGTGCCAGCAGCCCTACTAGCGGGGGGTACGAGCAGTACTTC
>11|TRBJ2-1|TRBV5-4|-|-
CASSLSFEQFF
TGTGCCAGCAGCTTGTCATTCGAGCAGTTCTTC
>12|TRBJ2-1|TRBV29-1|-|-
CSAVDFNNEQFF
TGCAGCGCGGTGGACTTCAACAATGAGCAGTTCTTC
>18|TRBJ2-3|TRBV5-4|-|TRBD1
CASSAARGRQGVSDTQYF
TGTGCCAGCAGCGCCGCGAGGGGTAGACAGGGTGTATCAGATACGCAGTATTTT
>17|TRBJ2-1|TRBV11-2|-|TRBD2
CASSFSSGRALYNEQFF
TGTGCCAGCAGCTTTTCTAGCGGGAGGGCCCTCTACAATGAGCAGTTCTTC
>15|TRBJ1-2|TRBV28|-|TRBD1
CASSSTGTGGYGYTF
TGTGCCAGCAGTTCGACTGGGACAGGAGGATATGGCTACACCTTC
>16|TRBJ2-1|TRBV4-3|-|-
CASSQEPAELYNEQFF
TGCGCCAGCAGCCAAGAACCGGCGGAACTCTACAATGAGCAGTTCTTC
>14|TRBJ1-2|TRBV5-4|once|-
CASSPEAAHYGYTF
TGTGCCAGCAGCCCGGAGGCGGCCCACTATGGCTACACCTTC
>14|TRBJ2-1|TRBV7-6|-|-
CASSLGDTYNEQFF
TGTGCCAGCAGCTTAGGAGACACCTACAATGAGCAGTTCTTC
>15|TRBJ2-3|TRBV15|-|-
CATSSRLRTADTQYF
TGTGCCACCAGCAGCAGACTGAGGACAGCTGATACGCAGTATTTT
>15|TRBJ2-1|TRBV19|-|-
CASSIGTRSYNEQFF
TGTGCCAGTAGTATCGGGACTCGCTCCTACAATGAGCAGTTCTTC
>13|TRBJ1-4|TRBV29-1|once|-
CSVRGGRAEKLFF
TGCAGCGTTCGCGGGGGGAGAGCGGAAAAACTGTTTTTT
>14|TRBJ1-3|TRBV5-6|-|-
CASSLGQLGNTIYF
TGTGCCAGCAGCTTGGGACAGCTTGGAAACACCATATATTTT
>15|TRBJ1-3|TRBV6-6|-|-
CASSYLLGSGNTIYF
TGTGCCAGCAGTTACCTATTGGGGTCTGGAAACACCATATATTTT
>15|TRBJ2-7|TRBV2|-|-
CASSEEVADSYEQYF
TGTGCCAGCAGTGAAGAGGTGGCAGACTCCTACGAGCAGTACTTC
>14|TRBJ2-7|TRBV11-2|few|-
CASSLVTTSYEQYF
TGTGCCAGCAGCTTAGTTACCACATCCTACGAGCAGTACTTC
>14|TRBJ2-7|TRBV5-4|-|-
CASSPGTGVYEQYF
TGTGCCAGCAGCCCAGGGACGGGCGTCTACGAGCAGTACTTC
>18|TRBJ2-3|TRBV15|-|-
CATSRDRATGPRTDTQYF
TGTGCCACCAGCAGAGATCGGGCTACAGGGCCCCGCACAGATACGCAGTATTTT
>15|TRBJ2-1|TRBV30|-|-
CAWSVPLGGENEQFF
TGTGCCTGGAGTGTCCCATTGGGAGGCGAGAATGAGCAGTTCTTC
>16|TRBJ2-3|TRBV28|-|TRBD2
CASRDWVAGYGDTQYF
TGTGCCAGCAGGGATTGGGTAGCGGGATATGGAGATACGCAGTATTTT
>16|TRBJ2-5|TRBV5-6|-|-
CASSLGLRAVQETQYF
TGTGCCAGCAGCTTGGGGCTACGAGCGGTCCAAGAGACCCAGTACTTC
>16|TRBJ2-7|TRBV5-6|-|-
CASSLETWDYAYEQYF
TGTGCCAGCAGCTTGGAGACGTGGGATTATGCCTACGAGCAGTACTTC
>16|TRBJ1-1|TRBV7-9|-|-
CASSYPSRGLYTEAFF
TGTGCCAGCAGCTACCCCTCCCGGGGGTTATACACTGAAGCTTTCTTT
>13|TRBJ2-1|TRBV19|few|-
CASSPLEYNEQFF
TGTGCCAGTAGCCCCTTGGAGTACAATGAGCAGTTCTTC
>11|TRBJ2-7|TRBV25-1|few|-
CASEVGYEQYF
TGTGCCAGCGAAGTGGGCTACGAGCAGTACTTC
>17|TRBJ2-1|TRBV10-3|-|-
CAISEGLALQGYNEQFF
TGTGCCATCAGTGAAGGACTAGCCCTACAGGGGTACAATGAGCAGTTCTTC
>13|TRBJ2-2|TRBV29-1|-|TRBD1
CSVGDRNTGELFF
TGCAGCGTTGGGGACAGGAACACCGGGGAGCTGTTTTTT
>14|TRBJ1-1|TRBV6-5|-|TRBD1
CASSYRTGGTEAFF
TGTGCCAGCAGTTACAGGACAGGGGGCACTGAAGCTTTCTTT
>15|TRBJ2-5|TRBV10-3|-|-
CAISALWTEQETQYF
TGTGCCATCAGTGCCCTCTGGACAGAGCAAGAGACCCAGTACTTC
>14|TRBJ2-5|TRBV15|-|-
CATSTQPWGETQYF
TGTGCCACCAGCACCCAGCCCTGGGGGGAGACCCAGTACTTC
>18|TRBJ2-7|TRBV18|-|TRBD2
CASSPPGSGSNRDYEQYF
TGTGCCAGCTCACCACCGGGAAGCGGGAGTAATCGGGACTACGAGCAGTACTTC
>13|TRBJ2-1|TRBV7-6|-|-
CASSLEVENEQFF
TGTGCCAGCAGCTTAGAGGTGGAAAATGAGCAGTTCTTC
>12|TRBJ2-3|TRBV27|-|-
CASGYRVYTQYF
TGTGCCAGCGGATACAGGGTTTATACGCAGTATTTT
>15|TRBJ2-1|TRBV28|-|TRBD1
CASSHRDRSYNEQFF
TGTGCCAGCAGCCACCGGGACAGAAGCTACAATGAGCAGTTCTTC
>17|TRBJ2-6|TRBV27|-|TRBD1
CASSLTGGDSGANVLTF
TGTGCCAGCAGTTTGACAGGGGGGGACTCTGGGGCCAACGTCCTGACTTTC
>13|TRBJ2-7|TRBV6-5|once|-
CASSSTGTYEQYF
TGTGCCAGCAGTTCAACCGGGACCTACGAGCAGTACTTC
>14|TRBJ1-4|TRBV7-9|few|TRBD1
CASSQTGGGEKLFF
TGTGCCAGCAGCCAAACAGGGGGCGGCGAAAAACTGTTTTTT
>15|TRBJ2-5|TRBV5-6|-|-
CASSLALGGGETQYF
TGTGCCAGCAGCTTGGCCTTAGGGGGAGGAGAGACCCAGTACTTC
>16|TRBJ2-1|TRBV9|-|TRBD2
CASSVETSGSRDEQFF
TGTGCCAGCAGCGTAGAAACCAGCGGGAGTCGGGATGAGCAGTTCTTC
>16|TRBJ2-7|TRBV2|-|TRBD2
CARQGTSGRGGYEQYF
TGTGCCAGACAAGGGACTAGCGGGAGAGGGGGCTACGAGCAGTACTTC
>15|TRBJ2-7|TRBV29-1|-|TRBD1
CSVEFAGTASYEQYF
TGCAGCGTTGAATTCGCCGGGACAGCCTCCTACGAGCAGTACTTC
>12|TRBJ2-1|TRBV5-1|-|-
CASSSTYNEQFF
TGCGCCAGCAGCTCGACCTACAATGAGCAGTTCTTC
>14|TRBJ1-3|TRBV25-1|few|-
CATRDTGSGNTIYF
TGTGCCACCCGGGACACCGGCTCTGGAAACACCATATATTTT
>17|TRBJ2-7|TRBV21-1|once|-
CASSKAKVGGSSYEQYF
TGTGCCAGCAGCAAAGCAAAGGTGGGCGGGAGCTCCTACGAGCAGTACTTC